This entry lists 9 T cell receptor beta chains sequenced from one sample in a study of blood T cell repertoires in COVID-19. Method: immunoSEQ multiplex PCR; TCRdb's copy keeps in-frame clones and lacks some. Of about 94,000 clones listed, more than 75% are singletons. The sequenced sample was peripheral blood. Every receptor here comes from a human donor with acute or convalescent COVID-19. The donor label of this sample is uncertain.

V gene TRBV16 combines with J gene TRBJ2-7, with D hard to call. CDR1 KGHSY and CDR2 FQNENV come from the germline V gene. V lost 1 base, J lost 4 bases, and 5 bases lay in between. The CDR3 is 12 amino acids. CDR3 nucleotide sequence: TGTGCCAGCAGCCAATACGGGTACGAGCAGTACTTC. The encoded protein is CASSQYGYEQYF.

The chain employs TRBV3-1 (or the pseudogene TRBV3-2) and TRBJ1-2; no reliable D call. The CDR3 is 16 amino acids. The germline CDR1 and CDR2 sequences are LGHDT and YNNKEL (reference sequence). V was pared by 1 base and J by 6 bases, with 18 bases between. CDR3 loop: CASSQVTDRGAHGYTF. CDR3 nucleotides: TGTGCCAGCAGCCAAGTAACCGACCGGGGAGCCCATGGCTACACCTTC.

This rearrangement joins TRBV5-6 to TRBJ1-5; D call uncertain. Germline V gene data show CDR1 as SGHDT and CDR2 as YYEEEE. V shed 1 base and J shed 5 bases, with 10 bases lying between them. This CDR3 contains 14 residues. CDR3 sequence reads: CASSLSGYDQPQHF. CDR3 coding DNA: TGTGCCAGCAGCTTGTCAGGATACGATCAGCCCCAGCATTTT.

The table lists this clone with a few counts. The V gene is TRBV5-4, the J gene TRBJ2-7; possibly TRBD2 for D (5 bases). CDR1 SGHNT and CDR2 YYREEE come from the germline V gene (reference sequence). Trimming removed 1 base at V and 0 bases at J, with 11 bases between. This CDR3 spans 15 amino acids. Written as DNA, the CDR3 is TGTGCCAGCAGCTTGCGAGGGAGCAGCTCCTACGAGCAGTACTTC. It codes for CASSLRGSSSYEQYF.

The gene calls are TRBV7-3 and TRBJ1-6; TRBD1 agrees at 7 bases. The CDR3 totals 15 residues. From germline, CDR1 is SGHTA and CDR2 FQGTGA. V lost 4 bases, J lost 4 bases, and 4 bases stayed unmatched. CDR3 region: CASSSQGDYNSPLHF. As DNA, the CDR3 is TGTGCCAGCAGCTCCCAGGGGGATTATAATTCACCCCTCCACTTT.

The chain has TRBV5-1 and TRBJ2-7; 7 nucleotides match TRBD1. V shed 4 bases and J 3 bases; nucleotides not matched to a gene: 4. Germline CDR1 and CDR2: SGHRS and YFSETQ. The CDR3 consists of 13 residues. The CDR3 DNA follows: TGCGCCAGCAGCGGCCAGGGGGTCTACGAGCAGTACTTC. Protein sequence: CASSGQGVYEQYF.

The rearrangement links TRBV10-2 to TRBJ2-1, with 8 nucleotides matching TRBD1. Germline assignment: CDR1 WSHSY and CDR2 SAAADI. The CDR3 length is 13 residues. Trimming at V came to 8 bases and at J to 3 bases, leaving 3 bases not matched to a gene. CDR3 DNA sequence: TGCGCCAGCGGAGGGACAGGCTACAATGAGCAGTTCTTC. Protein sequence: CASGGTGYNEQFF.

The chain recombines TRBV5-1 with TRBJ1-1; D may be TRBD1 (6 bases). From germline, CDR1 is SGHRS and CDR2 YFSETQ. This CDR3 spans 16 amino acids. V lost 0 bases and J 1 base, leaving 13 bases between the germline ends. Written as DNA, the CDR3 is TGCGCCAGCAGCTTGGCTTCGGGACACCAGAACACTGAAGCTTTCTTT. This encodes CASSLASGHQNTEAFF.

This chain joins TRBV18 and TRBJ1-4; TRBD1 is a possible D gene (6 bases). Germline CDR1 is KGHSH and CDR2 is LQKENI. Trimming removed 5 bases from V and 4 bases from J, with 11 bases in between. CDR3 length equals 14 residues. Here the CDR3 reads CASSEDSLNEKLFF. The CDR3 DNA sequence: TGTGCCAGCTCAGAGGACAGCCTTAATGAAAAACTGTTTTTT. The variable domain in full, with the rest retrieved from reference TRBV18 and TRBJ1-4, is NAGVMQNPRHLVRRRGQEARLRCSPMKGHSHVYWYRQLPEEGLKFMVYLQKENIIDESGMPKERFSAEFPKEGPSILRIQQVVRGDSAAYFCASSEDSLNEKLFFGSGTQLSVL.